The 27 T cell receptor beta chains below all came from one sample that was sequenced in a study of T cell responses to AZD1222 COVID-19 vaccine. Profiled with immunoSEQ multiplex PCR; TCRdb holds only in-frame clones, not every one. The sample holds under 300,000 clones, 80% to 95% seen once. Sequencing was performed on peripheral blood, taken on day 0 of AZD1222 vaccination. These receptors were obtained from an adult in good health.

The sample holds one count of this clone. The chain combines TRBV4-1 with TRBJ2-1; D is unresolved. This CDR3 comprises 13 residues. Trimming took 4 bases from V and 4 from J, leaving 8 bases between them. Looked up from germline, CDR1 is MGHRA and CDR2 is YSYEKL. DNA of the CDR3: TGCGCCAGCAGCCCCCCCCCTTACAATGAGCAGTTCTTC. It encodes CASSPPPYNEQFF.

Only one count was recorded for this clone. This specimen includes other DNA sequences encoding the same CDR3. The chain joins TRBV28 to TRBJ1-2; D is uncertain. Germline lookup yields CDR1 MDHEN and CDR2 SYDVKM. V gave up 5 bases and J gave up 1 base, with 8 bases separating them. CDR3 length: 13 amino acids. CDR3 nucleotide sequence: TGTGCCAGCAGTCCTGGACTTAACTATGGCTACACCTTC. Its translation is CASSPGLNYGYTF.

This sequence joins TRBV7-2 and TRBJ2-7; no clear D. Germline CDR1 SGHTA, CDR2 FQGNSA. The V gene lost 0 bases and the J gene lost 4 bases, with 13 bases spanning the gap. The CDR3 consists of 15 residues. Written as DNA, the CDR3 is TGTGCCAGCAGCTTAGCCGCTAGTGGGAAATACGAGCAGTACTTC. This translates into CASSLAASGKYEQYF.

This chain uses TRBV10-3 with TRBJ2-7; a possible D gene is TRBD2 (6 bases). The V end lost 9 bases, the J end lost 1 base, and 7 bases lay between the germline ends. The CDR3 length is 11 residues. Per germline, CDR1 ENHRY and CDR2 SYGVKD. CDR3: CAIGLSYEQYF. CDR3 bases: TGTGCCATAGGACTATCCTACGAGCAGTACTTC.

This chain links TRBV19 with TRBJ1-5; a weak D match, TRBD1 (5 bases). V lost 5 bases to trimming and J lost 6 bases, with 14 bases between them. CDR1 is LNHDA, CDR2 SQIVND, per germline (reference sequence). The CDR3 totals 14 residues. The CDR3 is CASSPRGQGQPQHF. The CDR3, as DNA: TGTGCCAGTAGTCCCCGAGGGCAGGGTCAGCCCCAGCATTTT.

The V gene is TRBV21-1, the J gene TRBJ1-2; the listed D gene, TRBD1, was not tested against the DNA. TRBV21-1 represents a pseudogene. This CDR3 region has 16 residues. DNA of the CDR3: TGTGCCAGCAGCAAAATGACGGGCGGACAAAATTATGGCTACACCTTC. This gives the protein CASSKMTGGQNYGYTF.

The chain combines TRBV7-2 with TRBJ2-5; 14 bases are shared with TRBD2. The CDR3 has 15 amino acids. Unmatched junction bases numbered 6, after V lost 5 bases and J lost 7 bases. The germline gives CDR1 SGHTA, CDR2 FQGNSA. The CDR3 nucleotides are TGTGCCAGCAGCAGACTAGCGGGAGGGATCGGGACCCAGTACTTC. Residues: CASSRLAGGIGTQYF. The full variable domain, in which reference TRBV7-2 and TRBJ2-5 provide the parts outside the CDR3, is GAGVSQSPSNKVTEKGKDVELRCDPISGHTALYWYRQSLGQGLEFLIYFQGNSAPDKSGLPSDRFSAERTGGSVSTLTIQRTQQEDSAVYLCASSRLAGGIGTQYFGPGTRLLVL.

The gene calls are TRBV28 and TRBJ2-5; no reliable D call. The CDR3 is 12 residues long. CDR1 is MDHEN, CDR2 SYDVKM, per germline. Trimming removed 5 bases at V and 2 bases at J, with 6 bases between. The CDR3 spells CASSRLQETQYF. CDR3 nucleotides: TGTGCCAGCAGTCGACTGCAAGAGACCCAGTACTTC.

The chain recombines TRBV9 with TRBJ1-4; 8 bases agree with TRBD1. The CDR3 has 16 amino acids. V dropped 4 bases and J dropped 2; count of bases not matched to a gene: 7. Germline V lookup: CDR1 SGDLS, CDR2 YYNGEE. The CDR3 spells CASSPRTGFTNEKLFF. The CDR3 bases are TGTGCCAGCAGCCCCCGGACAGGGTTCACTAATGAAAAACTGTTTTTT.

The gene calls are TRBV3-1 (or the pseudogene TRBV3-2) and TRBJ2-2; D tentatively reads TRBD1 or TRBD2 (5 bases each). CDR1 LGHDT and CDR2 YNNKEL come from the germline V gene (reference sequence). The CDR3 consists of 17 residues. Trimming left V 1 base short and J 7 bases short, with 19 bases between. The CDR3 nucleotides are TGTGCCAGCAGCCAAGGTGTGGGAACGGGGACCATCGGGGAGCTGTTTTTT. It is translated as CASSQGVGTGTIGELFF.

This rearrangement joins TRBV25-1 to TRBJ1-2; the match to TRBD1 covers 9 bases. Germline V gives CDR1 MGHDK, CDR2 SYGVNS. CDR3 size: 15 residues. Trimming cost V 4 bases and J 4 bases; bases outside gene matches: 7. Here the CDR3 DNA reads TGTGCCAGCAGTGCCCGGACAGGGGCCTCCTATGGCTACACCTTC. It yields the protein CASSARTGASYGYTF.

The chain carries TRBV5-1 and TRBJ2-2, with 9 bases lining up with TRBD1. The junction had 9 bases not matched to a gene; V was cut back by 4 bases and J by 5 bases. From germline, CDR1 is SGHRS and CDR2 YFSETQ. The CDR3 spans 16 residues. CDR3 nucleotides: TGCGCCAGCAGCGTCTCCGGGACAGGGTTGACCGGGGAGCTGTTTTTT. This gives the protein CASSVSGTGLTGELFF.

The chain combines TRBV23-1 with TRBJ2-3; D unclear. TRBV23-1 counts as an open reading frame of uncertain function. V was trimmed by 0 bases and J by 1 base, leaving 17 bases between them. The CDR3 covers 18 residues. The CDR3 bases are TGCGCCAGCAGTCAATCTCACAGTTCATCCTCTGGCACAGATACGCAGTATTTT. Its translation: CASSQSHSSSSGTDTQYF.

This clone was recorded once. The gene calls are TRBV7-2 and TRBJ1-2, with a possible D match to TRBD1 (5 bases). This CDR3 contains 15 residues. From germline, CDR1 is SGHTA and CDR2 FQGNSA. The V end was cut by 7 bases, the J end by 5 bases, with 20 bases between. The CDR3 bases are TGTGCCAGCACAAATCAGAGGGGCCTTACGTATGGCTACACCTTC. Translating it yields CASTNQRGLTYGYTF.

The chain links TRBV27 to TRBJ2-1; 14 bases line up with TRBD2. Germline CDR1 MNHEY, CDR2 SMNVEV (reference sequence). Germline trimming cut 5 bases from V and 8 bases from J; bases unmatched to any gene: 11. The CDR3 has 17 amino acids. Written as DNA, the CDR3 is TGTGCCAGCAGTCGGCCCCGACTAGCGGGAGGGCCCTATGAGCAGTTCTTC. Protein product: CASSRPRLAGGPYEQFF.

This clone has a single count. The rearrangement links TRBV3-1 (or the pseudogene TRBV3-2) to TRBJ1-1, with a tentative D call TRBD1 (5 bases). Deletions cut 4 bases from V and 6 bases from J, with 15 bases between. This CDR3 is 14 amino acids long. Germline V CDR1 and CDR2: LGHDT, YNNKEL (reference sequence). CDR3 in DNA: TGTGCCAGCAGCCTTCCGGACGGGGCCTCTGAAGCTTTCTTT. Protein sequence: CASSLPDGASEAFF.

This sequence joins TRBV4-1 and TRBJ1-3, with TRBD1 as a possible D gene (6 bases). This CDR3 region has 16 residues. Germline lookup yields CDR1 MGHRA and CDR2 YSYEKL. The V end was cut by 1 base, the J end by 0 bases, with 10 bases between. CDR3 residues: CASSQVRQVSGNTIYF. CDR3 nucleotide sequence: TGCGCCAGCAGCCAAGTGCGACAGGTCTCTGGAAACACCATATATTTT.

The chain links TRBV10-3 to TRBJ2-5; D is undetermined. CDR1 and CDR2 from the germline V gene are ENHRY and SYGVKD. Trimming removed 2 bases at V and 5 bases at J, with 6 bases between. This CDR3 spans 12 amino acids. The CDR3 region is CAISENNETQYF. In nucleotides, the CDR3 is TGTGCCATCAGTGAGAATAATGAGACCCAGTACTTC.

The chain joins TRBV25-1 to TRBJ1-2; D ambiguous. The CDR3 contains 14 residues. V was cut by 3 bases and J by 2 bases, with 10 bases left in between. CDR1 MGHDK and CDR2 SYGVNS come from the germline V gene. DNA of the CDR3: TGTGCCAGCAGTGAGACGCGCCTGAACTATGGCTACACCTTC. Its translation is CASSETRLNYGYTF.

Comments on this clone: This CDR3 is also generated by other DNA sequences in the sample. The chain employs TRBV5-1 and TRBJ2-2; tentatively, D is TRBD2 (6 bases). Germline assignment: CDR1 SGHRS and CDR2 YFSETQ. Trimming stripped 2 bases from V and 3 bases from J, with 11 bases between. The CDR3 is 15 residues long. The CDR3 spells CASSFGGGDTGELFF. CDR3 sequence (DNA): TGCGCCAGCAGCTTCGGGGGAGGCGACACCGGGGAGCTGTTTTTT.

The J gene is TRBJ2-7, the V gene TRBV7-2, with TRBD2 as a possible D gene (6 bases). V gave up 1 base and J gave up 2 bases, with 12 bases separating them. The CDR3 sequence is 15 residues long. Germline V lookup: CDR1 SGHTA, CDR2 FQGNSA. The DNA for the CDR3 is TGTGCCAGCAGCTTAGTGTCGGGGGACCCCTACGAGCAGTACTTC. Translated, it gives CASSLVSGDPYEQYF. Looking up the rest from reference TRBV7-2 and TRBJ2-7 gives the full variable domain: GAGVSQSPSNKVTEKGKDVELRCDPISGHTALYWYRQSLGQGLEFLIYFQGNSAPDKSGLPSDRFSAERTGGSVSTLTIQRTQQEDSAVYLCASSLVSGDPYEQYFGPGTRLTVT.

V is TRBV28 and J is TRBJ2-1, with D uncertain. The CDR3 runs 11 residues. Germline V gene sequence: CDR1 MDHEN, CDR2 SYDVKM. With 7 bases removed from V and 7 bases from J, the gap between germline ends came to 8 bases. CDR3 in amino acids: CASIWLNEQFF. For the CDR3, the DNA is TGTGCCAGCATTTGGTTGAATGAGCAGTTCTTC.

The chain recombines TRBV5-6 with TRBJ1-1, with D uncertain. This CDR3 contains 12 residues. CDR1 SGHDT and CDR2 YYEEEE come from the germline V gene. V lost 2 bases, J lost 6 bases, and 8 bases lay in between. Here the CDR3 DNA reads TGTGCCAGCAGCTTCAGCAGGTCTGAAGCTTTCTTT. This encodes CASSFSRSEAFF. Looking up the rest from reference TRBV5-6 and TRBJ1-1 gives the full variable domain: DAGVTQSPTHLIKTRGQQVTLRCSPKSGHDTVSWYQQALGQGPQFIFQYYEEEERQRGNFPDRFSGHQFPNYSSELNVNALLLGDSALYLCASSFSRSEAFFGQGTRLTVV.

CDR3 sequence (DNA): TGTGCCAGCAGCTTAAACCCCCGGACGGGCAATGAGCAGTTCTTC. The encoded protein is CASSLNPRTGNEQFF. The V and J genes are TRBV5-5 and TRBJ2-1; D gene unclear. Looked up from germline, CDR1 is SGHKS and CDR2 is YYEKEE (reference sequence). The CDR3 sequence is 15 residues long. Trimming took off 2 bases at V and 6 bases at J, with 15 bases between the two ends.

The chain recombines TRBV9 with TRBJ2-7; D is unresolved. Germline V gene lookup returns CDR1 SGDLS and CDR2 YYNGEE. The CDR3 is 14 residues long. The V end lost 2 bases, the J end lost 2 bases, and 11 bases lay between the germline ends. The CDR3 loop reads CASSVGQDPYEQYF. In DNA form, the CDR3 reads TGTGCCAGCAGCGTGGGTCAGGACCCCTACGAGCAGTACTTC.

The V gene is TRBV4-2, the J gene TRBJ2-1; TRBD2 matches at 14 bases. CDR1 is LGHNA, CDR2 YNFKEQ, per germline. CDR3 length equals 18 residues. J gave up 7 bases and V 2 bases, and 10 bases lay outside the gene matches. Here the CDR3 reads CASSQMPRTSGRTNEQFF. Written as DNA, the CDR3 is TGTGCCAGCAGCCAAATGCCCCGGACTAGCGGGAGGACGAATGAGCAGTTCTTC.

V gene TRBV12-3 or TRBV12-4 combines with J gene TRBJ1-1, with a weak D call TRBD1 (6 bases). The CDR3 covers 13 residues. V lost 1 base, J lost 4 bases, and 7 bases lay in between. CDR3 amino acids: CASSLDRVTEAFF. CDR3 nucleotide sequence: TGTGCCAGCAGTTTAGACAGGGTCACTGAAGCTTTCTTT.